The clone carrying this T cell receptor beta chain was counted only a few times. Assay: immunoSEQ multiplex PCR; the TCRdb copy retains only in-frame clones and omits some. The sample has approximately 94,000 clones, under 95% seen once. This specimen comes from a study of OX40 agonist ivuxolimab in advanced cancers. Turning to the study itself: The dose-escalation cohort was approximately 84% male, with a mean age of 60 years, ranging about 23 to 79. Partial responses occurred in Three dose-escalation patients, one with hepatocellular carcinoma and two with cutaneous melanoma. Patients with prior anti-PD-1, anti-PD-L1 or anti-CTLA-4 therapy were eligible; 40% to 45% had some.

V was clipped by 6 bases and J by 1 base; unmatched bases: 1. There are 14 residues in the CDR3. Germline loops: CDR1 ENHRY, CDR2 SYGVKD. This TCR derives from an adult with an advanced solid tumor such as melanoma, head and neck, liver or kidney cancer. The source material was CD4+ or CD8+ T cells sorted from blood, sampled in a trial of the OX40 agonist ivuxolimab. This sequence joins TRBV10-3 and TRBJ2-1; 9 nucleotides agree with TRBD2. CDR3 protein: CAIRREGSYNEQFF. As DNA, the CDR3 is TGTGCCATCAGGCGGGAGGGTTCCTACAATGAGCAGTTCTTC.